This TCR beta chain was identified in a study of vaccination and CD4 T cells after COVID-19. The CDR3 totals 14 residues. Germline lookup yields CDR1 DFQATT and CDR2 SNEGSKA (reference sequence). Trimming removed 2 bases from V and 3 bases from J, with 11 bases in between. The sample's treatment: approximately 9-day PBMC culture with coronavirus spike peptide pools or control peptides (ViraFEST assay). The Oncomine TCR Beta short-read assay was applied to DNA of cultured CD4+ T cells. Once CD4+ T cells had been cultured, genomic DNA was extracted from them. TCRdb fed the PCR reads into MiXCR, producing one record per CDR3 protein. The table includes about 11,000 distinct CDR3 sequences, less than 55% detected once. Study-level points and caveats: There was no significant change from around 21 to 38 median reactive clonotypes.

This clonotype was counted a few times. What it binds is not known. The receptor was isolated from a human donor with COVID-19. This sequence joins TRBV20-1 and TRBJ1-5, with D possibly TRBD1 on 6 matching bases. This material consisted of cultured CD4+ T cells from blood, taken after SARS-CoV-2 vaccination. This CDR3 is CSARSWDTNQPQHF. As DNA, the CDR3 is TGCAGTGCTAGAAGCTGGGACACCAATCAGCCCCAGCATTTT.